The next 32 T cell receptor beta chains were all read from a single sample in a study of blood T cells in healthy people across ages. Through a sample-barcoded 5' primer and a J-beta primer mix, a second PCR was run for roughly 6 to 11 cycles. TCRdb reanalysed the 5' RACE reads using MiXCR and keeps one entry per CDR3 protein. The table records 1.2 million to 1.5 million distinct CDR3 sequences, 59% of them present only once. Sample: blood. The source is a young man in good health.

The V call is TRBV7-9, the J call TRBJ2-1, with a possible D match to TRBD2 (6 bases). Germline V lookup: CDR1 SEHNR, CDR2 FQNEAQ (reference sequence). This CDR3 spans 17 amino acids. Trimming took 4 bases from V and 7 from J, leaving 23 bases between them. CDR3: CASSSPGSDGAGNEQFF. CDR3 bases: TGTGCCAGCAGCTCTCCGGGAAGCGACGGGGCGGGGAATGAGCAGTTCTTC.

J is TRBJ2-4 and V is TRBV27; 7 nucleotides line up with TRBD1. The CDR3 loop spans 15 amino acids. Germline loops: CDR1 MNHEY, CDR2 SMNVEV (reference sequence). J gave up 0 bases and V 6 bases, and 5 bases lay outside the gene matches. CDR3 region: CASSLQGSAKNIQYF. The CDR3 DNA reads TGTGCCAGCAGCCTACAGGGGTCAGCCAAAAACATTCAGTACTTC.

V usage is TRBV4-3 and J usage is TRBJ1-5; D possibly corresponds to TRBD1 (6 bases). The CDR3 is made up of 17 amino acids. Trimming stripped 2 bases from V and 1 base from J, with 15 bases between. Germline V gene sequence: CDR1 LGHNA, CDR2 YSLEER. The CDR3 is CASSQNLWGASNQPQHF. The CDR3 nucleotides are TGCGCCAGCAGCCAAAACCTATGGGGGGCAAGCAATCAGCCCCAGCATTTT.

The chain uses TRBV10-3 and TRBJ2-1; unclear D gene. The germline V and J ends were trimmed by 11 bases and 2 bases, with 16 bases remaining between them. The germline CDR1 and CDR2 sequences are ENHRY and SYGVKD. CDR3 length equals 14 residues. The CDR3 sequence: CAAAVQSAYNEQFF. In DNA, the CDR3 is TGTGCCGCCGCGGTCCAGAGTGCCTACAATGAGCAGTTCTTC.

The chain carries TRBV20-1 and TRBJ1-2; 10 bases fit TRBD1. This CDR3 comprises 12 residues. Germline V CDR1 and CDR2: DFQATT, SNEGSKA (reference sequence). V shed 6 bases and J 7 bases; nucleotides not matched to a gene: 5. In DNA form, the CDR3 reads TGCAGTGCCCGACAGGGGGCGAGTGGCTACACCTTC. Its translation: CSARQGASGYTF.

A remark on this clonotype: A much more abundant neighbour one base away suggests this may be a read error. The chain recombines TRBV29-1 with TRBJ2-7, with D possibly being TRBD1 or TRBD2 (5 bases each). CDR3 length equals 11 residues. The germline CDR1 and CDR2 sequences are SQVTM and ANQGSEA. The CDR3 is CGVEVGTLQYF. The CDR3 DNA follows: TGCGGCGTTGAGGTCGGGACCCTTCAGTACTTC.

This clonotype was counted only a few times. This sequence joins TRBV25-1 and TRBJ2-5; D gene uncertain. The CDR3 totals 13 residues. Trimming cost V 1 base and J 5 bases, with 8 bases left between them. CDR1 and CDR2 (germline): MGHDK, SYGVNS. CDR3 in amino acids: CASSEFGTETQYF. DNA for the CDR3: TGTGCCAGCAGTGAATTCGGCACTGAGACCCAGTACTTC.

This clonotype has just a few counts. This rearrangement joins TRBV30 to TRBJ2-6; D unresolved. The ends were cut back, 1 base at V and 0 bases at J, with 4 bases in the middle. Germline-derived CDR1 and CDR2 are GTSNPN and SVGIG (reference sequence). The CDR3 has 14 amino acids. The CDR3 bases are TGTGCCTGGAGTGAGTACTCTGGGGCCAACGTCCTGACTTTC. Its translation: CAWSEYSGANVLTF.

There are a few counts of this clonotype. The CDR3 coding sequence is TGCGCCAGCAGCCAAGAACACAGGTCTTTCTACGAGCAGTACTTC. It specifies CASSQEHRSFYEQYF. This chain joins TRBV4-1 and TRBJ2-4; possible D gene TRBD1, 5 bases. The J call is doubtful: the DNA matches TRBJ2-7 better. Germline V gene lookup returns CDR1 MGHRA and CDR2 YSYEKL. This CDR3 comprises 15 residues.

This clonotype was observed a handful of times. The chain carries TRBV6-1 and TRBJ1-2, with a tentative D call TRBD1 (5 bases). Germline CDR1 is MNHNS and CDR2 is SASEGT. V was trimmed by 6 bases and J by 3 bases, leaving 14 bases between them. The CDR3 has 14 residues. The CDR3 loop is CASSAGTYDYGYTF. The CDR3 nucleotides are TGTGCCAGCAGCGCCGGGACGTACGACTATGGCTACACCTTC.

J is TRBJ2-7 and V is TRBV20-1; 12 nucleotides match TRBD2. From germline, CDR1 is DFQATT and CDR2 SNEGSKA (reference sequence). V was clipped by 6 bases and J by 3 bases; unmatched bases: 3. There are 13 residues in the CDR3. The CDR3 sequence: CSALTSGGYEQYF. CDR3 bases: TGCAGTGCCCTGACTAGCGGGGGCTACGAGCAGTACTTC.

This clonotype was seen a handful of times. CDR3 bases: TGCAGCGTTCAGAGGATAGGAGCCTATGAGCAGTTCTTC. Residues: CSVQRIGAYEQFF. The V and J genes are TRBV29-1 and TRBJ2-1; D gene uncertain. V dropped 5 bases and J dropped 8 bases, with 16 bases sitting between them. Germline V lookup: CDR1 SQVTM, CDR2 ANQGSEA. This CDR3 has 13 residues.

The chain employs TRBV29-1 and TRBJ2-5; D is unclear. Trimming left V 8 bases short and J 1 base short, with 20 bases between. Germline V gene lookup returns CDR1 SQVTM and CDR2 ANQGSEA. The CDR3 is made up of 15 amino acids. The CDR3: CSQDDNGLIQETQYF. The CDR3 DNA reads TGCAGCCAGGACGATAACGGCCTGATCCAAGAGACCCAGTACTTC.

The chain employs TRBV5-1 and TRBJ2-4; 9 bases align to TRBD2. The closer fit of TRBJ2-7 to the DNA end suggests the J call may be wrong. This CDR3 comprises 15 residues. Looked up from germline, CDR1 is SGHRS and CDR2 is YFSETQ. The CDR3 reads CASSLAASGEYEQYF. In DNA form, the CDR3 reads TGCGCCAGCAGCCTTGCGGCTAGCGGGGAATACGAGCAGTACTTC.

This chain links TRBV7-9 with TRBJ1-2, with D unclear. Germline V gene lookup returns CDR1 SEHNR and CDR2 FQNEAQ (reference sequence). The V and J ends lost 6 bases and 2 bases respectively, with 28 bases between them. This CDR3 spans 19 amino acids. The CDR3 bases are TGTGCCAGCAGGTTAACTAGCAGGCTGGGAGAGCCACCCAACTATGGCTACACCTTC. Protein product: CASRLTSRLGEPPNYGYTF.

The V gene is TRBV7-2, the J gene TRBJ2-3, with D possibly being TRBD2 (6 bases). Trimming removed 5 bases from V and 6 bases from J, with 15 bases in between. The CDR3 covers 14 residues. Per germline, CDR1 SGHTA and CDR2 FQGNSA. Written as DNA, the CDR3 is TGTGCCAGCAGCCCACCGGGACTTAGGGATACGCAGTATTTT. Translated: CASSPPGLRDTQYF.

This clonotype was counted between two and nine times. CDR3 DNA sequence: TGCGCCAGCAGCCAACCTCCGGGACTGATCTATGGCTACACCTTC. Its translation: CASSQPPGLIYGYTF. The V call is TRBV4-1, the J call TRBJ1-2, with D tentatively TRBD1 (5 bases). Trimming shortened V by 2 bases and J by 4 bases, and 14 bases separated the two germline ends. Germline V gene data show CDR1 as MGHRA and CDR2 as YSYEKL. This CDR3 is built from 15 residues.

The CDR3 DNA follows: TGTGCCAGCAGCTTAGGTCAGGGGAAATTCTACGAGCAGTACTTC. Residues: CASSLGQGKFYEQYF. The V call is TRBV7-9, the J call TRBJ2-7; weak D call: TRBD1 (6 bases). Looked up from germline, CDR1 is SEHNR and CDR2 is FQNEAQ (reference sequence). The CDR3 covers 15 residues. The V end was cut by 1 base, the J end by 3 bases, with 13 bases between.

This clonotype occurred once. The V call is TRBV5-1, the J call TRBJ2-1; D is unclear. Germline lookup yields CDR1 SGHRS and CDR2 YFSETQ. Trimming took 4 bases from V and 3 from J, leaving 11 bases between them. The CDR3 is 14 amino acids. The CDR3: CASSPWGFYNEQFF. The CDR3 DNA follows: TGCGCCAGCAGCCCCTGGGGTTTCTACAATGAGCAGTTCTTC.

This clonotype turned up a few times. The gene calls are TRBV5-1 and TRBJ1-4; TRBD1 matches at 8 bases. Germline CDR1 and CDR2: SGHRS and YFSETQ. Trimming cost V 5 bases and J 8 bases; bases outside gene matches: 14. The CDR3 spans 16 residues. Here the CDR3 reads CASSSISGTGGEKLFF. The CDR3 bases are TGCGCCAGCAGTTCTATATCCGGGACAGGAGGGGAAAAACTGTTTTTT.

In this sample, this clonotype turned up a few times. The J gene is TRBJ2-3, the V gene TRBV5-4; tentative D call: TRBD1 (6 bases). V dropped 4 bases and J dropped 4 bases, with 13 bases sitting between them. Looked up from germline, CDR1 is SGHNT and CDR2 is YYREEE (reference sequence). The CDR3 covers 14 residues. The CDR3 DNA follows: TGTGCCAGCAGCAGAGGCAGGGGACCAGATACGCAGTATTTT. This codes for CASSRGRGPDTQYF. Using reference TRBV5-4 and TRBJ2-3 for the parts outside the CDR3, the full variable domain is ETGVTQSPTHLIKTRGQQVTLRCSSQSGHNTVSWYQQALGQGPQFIFQYYREEENGRGNFPPRFSGLQFPNYSSELNVNALELDDSALYLCASSRGRGPDTQYFGPGTRLTVL.

This clonotype has a single count. The chain combines TRBV30 with TRBJ2-1, with TRBD1 matching 9 bases. This CDR3 is 13 amino acids long. V trimming: 7 bases; J trimming: 8 bases; junction bases outside the gene matches: 9. Germline CDR1 reads GTSNPN; CDR2 reads SVGIG (reference sequence). This CDR3 reads CASKDRGRHEQFF. DNA for the CDR3: TGTGCCTCTAAAGACAGGGGGAGGCATGAGCAGTTCTTC.

The V call is TRBV5-1, the J call TRBJ2-1, with a tentative D call TRBD1 (6 bases). Germline CDR1 and CDR2: SGHRS and YFSETQ. Deletions cut 0 bases from V and 9 bases from J, with 13 bases between. The CDR3 extends over 14 amino acids. CDR3: CASSLVAGAGEQFF. The DNA of the CDR3 is TGCGCCAGCAGCTTGGTGGCAGGGGCTGGTGAGCAGTTCTTC.

The rearrangement links TRBV27 to TRBJ2-1; 7 positions match TRBD2. Germline V gene data show CDR1 as MNHEY and CDR2 as SMNVEV (reference sequence). This CDR3 comprises 17 residues. Trimming at V came to 6 bases and at J to 8 bases, leaving 19 bases not matched to a gene. The CDR3 spells CASRPNLGGSGRYEQFF. The DNA for the CDR3 is TGTGCCAGCAGACCCAATTTGGGCGGGAGTGGTAGGTATGAGCAGTTCTTC.

The V call is TRBV5-1, the J call TRBJ2-6; maybe TRBD1 (6 bases). The length of the CDR3 is 18 residues. Germline values: CDR1 SGHRS, CDR2 YFSETQ. Deletions cut 8 bases from V and 1 base from J, with 22 bases between. CDR3 DNA: TGCGCCAGTAGGGGTGGGGACAATGGAGTTTCTGGGGCCAACGTCCTGACTTTC. Its protein product is CASRGGDNGVSGANVLTF.

This sequence joins TRBV6-1 and TRBJ2-4; D is undetermined. This CDR3 comprises 16 residues. Germline CDR1 is MNHNS and CDR2 is SASEGT. Trimming took 3 bases from V and 0 from J, leaving 12 bases between them. CDR3: CASSELGKLAKNIQYF. The DNA of the CDR3 is TGTGCCAGCAGTGAGCTGGGAAAACTAGCCAAAAACATTCAGTACTTC.

J is TRBJ2-5 and V is TRBV10-3, with 11 bases aligning to TRBD1. The CDR3 totals 13 residues. Looked up from germline, CDR1 is ENHRY and CDR2 is SYGVKD. The junction had 15 bases not matched to a gene; V was cut back by 11 bases and J by 13 bases. CDR3 nucleotides: TGTGCCGCTTGGGACAATGGACAGGGGGCTTTGTACTTC. Encoded protein: CAAWDNGQGALYF.

About this clonotype itself: Germline and junction disagree at one end, which may indicate a read error. The chain uses TRBV6-1 and TRBJ2-3; perhaps TRBD1 as D (6 bases). This CDR3 comprises 14 residues. Germline values: CDR1 MNHNS, CDR2 SASEGT. In nucleotides, the CDR3 is TGTGCCAGTTCAAGGACAGAGGGCACGGATACGCAGTATTTT. As protein: CASSRTEGTDTQYF.

This clonotype was recorded only once. The CDR3, as DNA: TGCGCCAGCAGCCTACGGTGGGGTGCTAGCGGGAACTCCTACGAGCAGTACTTC. Translating gives CASSLRWGASGNSYEQYF. The genes are TRBV4-1 and TRBJ2-1; 9 bases map to TRBD2. TRBJ2-7 explains the end of the DNA better; the J call may be wrong. The CDR3 runs 18 residues. Germline-derived CDR1 and CDR2 are MGHRA and YSYEKL.

In this sample, this clonotype turned up a few times. The chain carries TRBV7-6 and TRBJ2-6; D is perhaps TRBD1 (5 bases). The CDR3 runs to 17 residues. The V gene's germline CDR1 is SGHVS and CDR2 FNYEAQ. Trimming shortened V by 5 bases and J by 0 bases, and 14 bases separated the two germline ends. The DNA of the CDR3 is TGTGCCAGCAGCAAATGGGGCGGCAGCTCTGGGGCCAACGTCCTGACTTTC. It translates to CASSKWGGSSGANVLTF.

The rearrangement uses TRBV5-1 and TRBJ2-7; tentative D call: TRBD2 (5 bases). The germline gives CDR1 SGHRS, CDR2 YFSETQ. V lost 5 bases, J lost 3 bases, and 15 bases lay in between. The CDR3 consists of 14 residues. CDR3 in amino acids: CASSQEGVRYEQYF. The CDR3 region has the DNA TGCGCCAGCAGTCAAGAGGGCGTCCGCTACGAGCAGTACTTC.

J is TRBJ2-5 and V is TRBV20-1; D gene uncertain. The CDR3 is made up of 13 amino acids. Per germline, CDR1 DFQATT and CDR2 SNEGSKA (reference sequence). V gave up 0 bases and J gave up 9 bases, with 14 bases separating them. The CDR3: CSAREAAVMAQYF. The CDR3 coding sequence is TGCAGTGCTAGAGAGGCAGCCGTGATGGCCCAGTACTTC.